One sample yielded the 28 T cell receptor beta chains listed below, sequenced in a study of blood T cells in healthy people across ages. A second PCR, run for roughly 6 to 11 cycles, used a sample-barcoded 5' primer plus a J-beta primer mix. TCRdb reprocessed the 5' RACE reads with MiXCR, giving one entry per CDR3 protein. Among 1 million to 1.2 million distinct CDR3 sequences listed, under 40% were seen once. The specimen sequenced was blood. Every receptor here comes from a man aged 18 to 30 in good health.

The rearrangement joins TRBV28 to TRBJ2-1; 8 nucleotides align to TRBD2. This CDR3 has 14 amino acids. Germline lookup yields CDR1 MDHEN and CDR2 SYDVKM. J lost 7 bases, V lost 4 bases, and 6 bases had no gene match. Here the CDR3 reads CASSSPGGINEQFF. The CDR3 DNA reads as TGTGCCAGCAGTTCCCCGGGAGGGATTAATGAGCAGTTCTTC.

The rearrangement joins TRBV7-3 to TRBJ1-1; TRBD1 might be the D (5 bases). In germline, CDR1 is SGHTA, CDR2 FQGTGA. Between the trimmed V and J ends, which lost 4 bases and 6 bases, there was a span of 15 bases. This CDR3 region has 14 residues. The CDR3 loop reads CASSSSTVLAEAFF. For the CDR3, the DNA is TGTGCCAGCAGCTCCTCGACAGTTCTTGCTGAAGCTTTCTTT. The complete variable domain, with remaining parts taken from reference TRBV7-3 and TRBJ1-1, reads GAGVSQTPSNKVTEKGKYVELRCDPISGHTALYWYRQSLGQGPEFLIYFQGTGAADDSGLPNDRFFAVRPEGSVSTLKIQRTERGDSAVYLCASSSSTVLAEAFFGQGTRLTVV.

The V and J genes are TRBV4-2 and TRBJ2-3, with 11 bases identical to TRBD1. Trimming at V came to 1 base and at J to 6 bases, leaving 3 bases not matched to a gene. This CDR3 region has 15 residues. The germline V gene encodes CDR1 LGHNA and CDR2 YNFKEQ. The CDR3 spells CASSQAGTGGDTQYF. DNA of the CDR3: TGTGCCAGCAGCCAAGCCGGGACAGGGGGGGATACGCAGTATTTT.

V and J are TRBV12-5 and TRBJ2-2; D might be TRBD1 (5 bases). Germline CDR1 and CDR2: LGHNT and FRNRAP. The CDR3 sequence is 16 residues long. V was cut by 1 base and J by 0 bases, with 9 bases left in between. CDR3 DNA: TGTGCTAGTGGTTTGGGGGGCTCCCCGAACACCGGGGAGCTGTTTTTT. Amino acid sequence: CASGLGGSPNTGELFF. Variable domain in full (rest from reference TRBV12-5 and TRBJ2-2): DARVTQTPRHKVTEMGQEVTMRCQPILGHNTVFWYRQTMMQGLELLAYFRNRAPLDDSGMPKDRFSAEMPDATLATLKIQPSEPRDSAVYFCASGLGGSPNTGELFFGEGSRLTVL.

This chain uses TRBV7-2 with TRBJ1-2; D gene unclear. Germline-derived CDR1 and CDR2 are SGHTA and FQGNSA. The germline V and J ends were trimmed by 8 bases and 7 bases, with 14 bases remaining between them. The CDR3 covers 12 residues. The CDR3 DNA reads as TGTGCCAGCCGTGTGGCTGAAGGTGGCTACACCTTC. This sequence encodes CASRVAEGGYTF.

CDR3 loop: CAISVLGQGQETQFF. CDR3 bases: TGTGCCATCAGTGTCCTTGGACAGGGACAAGAGACCCAGTTCTTC. V is TRBV10-3 and J is TRBJ2-5; 8 bases are a match to TRBD1. Gene TRBJ2-1 matches the end of the DNA better, so the J call may be wrong. Germline lookup yields CDR1 ENHRY and CDR2 SYGVKD. The CDR3 runs 15 residues.

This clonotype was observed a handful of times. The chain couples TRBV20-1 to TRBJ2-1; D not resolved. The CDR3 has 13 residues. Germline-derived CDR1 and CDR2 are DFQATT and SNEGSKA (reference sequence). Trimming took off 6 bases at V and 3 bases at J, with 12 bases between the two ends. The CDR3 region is CSASATFYNEQFF. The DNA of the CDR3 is TGCAGTGCCTCTGCCACTTTCTACAATGAGCAGTTCTTC.

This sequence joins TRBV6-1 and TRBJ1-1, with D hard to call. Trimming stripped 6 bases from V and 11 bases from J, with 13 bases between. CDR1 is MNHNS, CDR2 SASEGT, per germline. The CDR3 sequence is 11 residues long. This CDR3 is CASRATSQAFF. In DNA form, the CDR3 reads TGTGCCAGCAGAGCAACTTCACAGGCTTTCTTT.

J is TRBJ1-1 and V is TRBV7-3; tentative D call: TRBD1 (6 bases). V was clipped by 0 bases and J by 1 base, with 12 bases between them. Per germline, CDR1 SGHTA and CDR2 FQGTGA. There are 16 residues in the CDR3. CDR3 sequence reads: CASSLTPLRGNTEAFF. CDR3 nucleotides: TGTGCCAGCAGCTTAACACCCCTCAGGGGGAACACTGAAGCTTTCTTT.

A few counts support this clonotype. The DNA for the CDR3 is TGTGCCAGCAGTTACTCGAAAGGTAGGACTAACTCCTACAATGAGCAGTTCTTC. Protein sequence: CASSYSKGRTNSYNEQFF. This chain links TRBV6-5 with TRBJ2-1; possibly TRBD2 for D (6 bases). The CDR3 consists of 18 residues. Germline lookup yields CDR1 MNHEY and CDR2 SVGAGI. Trimming left V 0 bases short and J 0 bases short, with 15 bases between.

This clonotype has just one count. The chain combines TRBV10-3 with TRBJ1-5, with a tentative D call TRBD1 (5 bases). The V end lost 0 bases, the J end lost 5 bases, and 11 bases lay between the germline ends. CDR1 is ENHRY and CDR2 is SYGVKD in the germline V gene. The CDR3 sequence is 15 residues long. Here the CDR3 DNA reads TGTGCCATCAGTGAGTCCGACAGTCCTCATCAGCCCCAGCATTTT. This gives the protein CAISESDSPHQPQHF.

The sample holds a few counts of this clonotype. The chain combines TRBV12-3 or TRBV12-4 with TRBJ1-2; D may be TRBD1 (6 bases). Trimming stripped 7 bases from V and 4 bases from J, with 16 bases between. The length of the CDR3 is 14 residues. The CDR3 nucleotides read TGTGCCAGCAAAGAATCCGGGGGCAGCTATGGCTACACCTTC. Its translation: CASKESGGSYGYTF.

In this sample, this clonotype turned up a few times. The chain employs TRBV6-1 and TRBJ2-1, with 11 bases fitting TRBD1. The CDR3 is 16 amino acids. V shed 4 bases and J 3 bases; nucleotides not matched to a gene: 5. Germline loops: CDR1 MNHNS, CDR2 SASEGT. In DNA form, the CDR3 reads TGTGCCAGCAGTGGCGGTGGGACAGGGGGCTACAATGAGCAGTTCTTC. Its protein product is CASSGGGTGGYNEQFF.

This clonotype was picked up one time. The CDR3 is CASTSRGGDRTGELFF. As DNA, the CDR3 is TGTGCCAGCACCTCAAGGGGGGGAGATAGAACCGGGGAGCTGTTTTTT. The V call is TRBV6-2 or TRBV6-3, the J call TRBJ2-2; possibly TRBD2 for D (7 bases). Trimming stripped 7 bases from V and 5 bases from J, with 20 bases between. Germline CDR1 reads MNHEY; CDR2 reads SVGEGT. This CDR3 has 16 residues.

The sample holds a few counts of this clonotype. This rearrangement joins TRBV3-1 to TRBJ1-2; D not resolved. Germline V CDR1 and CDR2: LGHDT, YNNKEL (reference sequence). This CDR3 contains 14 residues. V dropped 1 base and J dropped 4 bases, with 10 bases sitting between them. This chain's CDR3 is CASSQARRLYGYTF. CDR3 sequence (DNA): TGTGCCAGCAGCCAAGCCCGCAGGCTCTATGGCTACACCTTC.

CDR3 in DNA: TGTGCCAGCAGCTTTCATAGCAATCAGCCCCAGCATTTT. This sequence encodes CASSFHSNQPQHF. V and J are TRBV7-2 and TRBJ1-5; D is unresolved. V lost 3 bases to trimming and J lost 0 bases, with 3 bases between them. Germline V CDR1 and CDR2: SGHTA, FQGNSA. The CDR3 length is 13 residues.

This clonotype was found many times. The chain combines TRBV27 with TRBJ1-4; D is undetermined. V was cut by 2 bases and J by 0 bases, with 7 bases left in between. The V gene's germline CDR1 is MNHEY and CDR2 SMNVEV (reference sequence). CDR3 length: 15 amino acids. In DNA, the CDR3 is TGTGCCAGCAGTTTAGGGGAAGCAACTAATGAAAAACTGTTTTTT. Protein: CASSLGEATNEKLFF.

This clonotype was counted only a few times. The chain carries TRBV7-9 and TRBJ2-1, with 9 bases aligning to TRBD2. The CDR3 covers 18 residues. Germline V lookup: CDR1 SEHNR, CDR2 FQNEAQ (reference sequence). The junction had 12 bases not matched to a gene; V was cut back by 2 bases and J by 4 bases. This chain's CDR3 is CASSLLVGKSGGYNEQFF. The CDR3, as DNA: TGTGCCAGCAGCTTATTGGTTGGAAAGAGCGGGGGGTACAATGAGCAGTTCTTC.

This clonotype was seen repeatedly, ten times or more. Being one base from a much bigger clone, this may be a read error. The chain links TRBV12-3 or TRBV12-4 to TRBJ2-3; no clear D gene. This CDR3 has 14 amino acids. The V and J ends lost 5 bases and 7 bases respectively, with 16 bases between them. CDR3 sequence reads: CASSASGRGHTQYF. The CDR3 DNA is TGTGCCAGCAGTGCCTCGGGTAGAGGTCATACGCAGTATTTT.

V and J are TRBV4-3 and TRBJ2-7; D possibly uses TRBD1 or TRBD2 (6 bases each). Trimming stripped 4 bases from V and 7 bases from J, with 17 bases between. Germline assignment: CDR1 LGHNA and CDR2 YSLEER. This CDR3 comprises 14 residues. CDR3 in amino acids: CASSLGGGNNEQYF. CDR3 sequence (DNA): TGCGCCAGCAGCCTCGGAGGGGGTAACAATGAGCAGTACTTC.

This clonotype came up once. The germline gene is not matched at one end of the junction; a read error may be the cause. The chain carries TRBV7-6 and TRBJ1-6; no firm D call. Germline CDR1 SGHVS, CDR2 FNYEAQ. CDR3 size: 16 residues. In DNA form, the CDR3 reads TGTGCCAGCAGCTTAGGATCTAGCTCCTATAATTCACTCCTCCACTTT. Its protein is CASSLGSSSYNSLLHF.

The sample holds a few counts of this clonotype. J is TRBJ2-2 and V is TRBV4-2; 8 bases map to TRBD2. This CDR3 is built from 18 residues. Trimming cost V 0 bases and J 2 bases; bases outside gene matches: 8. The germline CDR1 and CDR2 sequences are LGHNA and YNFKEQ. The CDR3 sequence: CASSQDPSGGYNTGELFF. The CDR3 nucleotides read TGTGCCAGCAGCCAAGATCCCAGCGGGGGCTATAACACCGGGGAGCTGTTTTTT.

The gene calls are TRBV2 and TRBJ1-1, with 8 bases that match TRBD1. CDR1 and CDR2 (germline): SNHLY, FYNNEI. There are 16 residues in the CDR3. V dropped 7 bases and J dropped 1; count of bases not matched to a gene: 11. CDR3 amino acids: CASIGQGWGGNTEAFF. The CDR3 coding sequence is TGTGCCAGCATAGGACAGGGCTGGGGTGGGAACACTGAAGCTTTCTTT.

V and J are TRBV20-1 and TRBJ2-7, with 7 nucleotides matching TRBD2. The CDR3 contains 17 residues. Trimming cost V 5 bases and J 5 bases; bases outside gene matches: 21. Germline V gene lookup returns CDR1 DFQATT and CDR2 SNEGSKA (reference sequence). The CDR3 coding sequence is TGCAGTGCTGCGAATCTAGCGGCCGACACCTCTACCCACGAGCAGTACTTC. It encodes CSAANLAADTSTHEQYF.

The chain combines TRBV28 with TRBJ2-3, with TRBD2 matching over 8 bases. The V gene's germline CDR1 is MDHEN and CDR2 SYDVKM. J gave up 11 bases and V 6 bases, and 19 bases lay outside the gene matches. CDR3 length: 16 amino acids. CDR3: CASRSSLREGSERQYF. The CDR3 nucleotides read TGTGCCAGCAGATCCTCCCTTCGGGAGGGCTCGGAACGGCAGTATTTT. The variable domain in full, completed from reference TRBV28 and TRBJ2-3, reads DVKVTQSSRYLVKRTGEKVFLECVQDMDHENMFWYRQDPGLGLRLIYFSYDVKMKEKGDIPEGYSVSREKKERFSLILESASTNQTSMYLCASRSSLREGSERQYFGPGTRLTVL.

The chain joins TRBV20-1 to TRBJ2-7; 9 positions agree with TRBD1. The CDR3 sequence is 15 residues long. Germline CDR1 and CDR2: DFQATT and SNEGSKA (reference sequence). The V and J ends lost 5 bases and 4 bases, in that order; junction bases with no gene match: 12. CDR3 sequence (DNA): TGCAGTGCTTCGGGACTCGGGACAGGGCGATACGAGCAGTACTTC. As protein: CSASGLGTGRYEQYF.

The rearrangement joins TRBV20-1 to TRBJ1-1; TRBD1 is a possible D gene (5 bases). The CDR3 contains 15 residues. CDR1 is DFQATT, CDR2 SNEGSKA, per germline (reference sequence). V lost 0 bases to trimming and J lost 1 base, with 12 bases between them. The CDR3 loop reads CSARDGWGSNTEAFF. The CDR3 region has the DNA TGCAGTGCTAGAGATGGGTGGGGGTCGAACACTGAAGCTTTCTTT.

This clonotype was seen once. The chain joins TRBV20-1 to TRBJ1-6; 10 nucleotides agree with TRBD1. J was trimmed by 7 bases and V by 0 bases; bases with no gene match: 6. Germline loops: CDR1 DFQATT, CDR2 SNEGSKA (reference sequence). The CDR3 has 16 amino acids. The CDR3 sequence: CSARDPGQGSNSPLHF. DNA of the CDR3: TGCAGTGCTAGAGATCCGGGACAGGGGTCCAATTCACCCCTCCACTTT.